This T cell receptor beta chain was captured in a study of blood T cell repertoires in COVID-19. The overall study: From T cells, B-cell-depleted T cells, or PBMCs came the material, which was cDNA or gDNA.

Data came from immunoSEQ multiplex PCR; TCRdb stores just in-frame clones and leaves some out. The sample holds thousands of clones, approximately 86% seen once. Germline-derived CDR1 and CDR2 are SGHTA and FQGNSA. Trimming left V 1 base short and J 4 bases short, with 6 bases between. This CDR3 has 13 amino acids. In its sample, this clone was seen once. This rearrangement joins TRBV7-2 to TRBJ2-3; the D gene is possibly TRBD1 (5 bases). Material for sequencing was peripheral blood. This TCR came from a woman between 50 and 59 years old with active or convalescent COVID-19. The CDR3 loop is CASSLGGADTQYF. The CDR3 bases are TGTGCCAGCAGCTTAGGGGGCGCAGATACGCAGTATTTT.